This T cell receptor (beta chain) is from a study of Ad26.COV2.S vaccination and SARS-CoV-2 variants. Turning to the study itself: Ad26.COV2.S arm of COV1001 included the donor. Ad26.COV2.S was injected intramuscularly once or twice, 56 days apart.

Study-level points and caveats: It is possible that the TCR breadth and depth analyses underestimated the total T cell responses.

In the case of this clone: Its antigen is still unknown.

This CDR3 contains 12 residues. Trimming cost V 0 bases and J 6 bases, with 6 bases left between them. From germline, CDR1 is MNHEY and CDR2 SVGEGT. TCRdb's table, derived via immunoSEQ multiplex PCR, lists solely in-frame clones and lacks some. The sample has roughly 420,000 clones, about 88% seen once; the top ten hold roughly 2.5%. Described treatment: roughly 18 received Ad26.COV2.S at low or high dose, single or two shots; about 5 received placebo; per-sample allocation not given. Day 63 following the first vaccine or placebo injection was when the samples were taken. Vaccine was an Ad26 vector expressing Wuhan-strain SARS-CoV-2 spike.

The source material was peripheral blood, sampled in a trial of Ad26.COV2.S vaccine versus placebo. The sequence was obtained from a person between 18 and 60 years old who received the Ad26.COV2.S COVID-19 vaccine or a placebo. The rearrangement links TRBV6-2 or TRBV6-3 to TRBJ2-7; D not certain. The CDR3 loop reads CASSYSEFEQYV. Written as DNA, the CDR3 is TGTGCCAGCAGTTACTCAGAATTCGAGCAGTACGTC.